The 6 T cell receptor beta chains given below trace back to one sample, sequenced in a study of cytomegalovirus exposure and HLA in healthy donors. Primers: 60 Vbeta forward and 13 Jbeta reverse. Assay: immunoSEQ multiplex PCR; the TCRdb copy retains only in-frame clones and omits some. The table has 120,000 to 150,000 clones, approximately 67% seen once. Sequenced: PBMCs. These receptors were collected from a woman in her sixties or seventies in good health and CMV-seronegative.

This clone appeared once. The V call is TRBV7-2, the J call TRBJ2-4; 12 positions agree with TRBD2. The CDR3 contains 15 residues. Germline-derived CDR1 and CDR2 are SGHTA and FQGNSA. The junction had 1 base not matched to a gene; V was cut back by 7 bases and J by 0 bases. The CDR3 protein is CASKLAGGAKNIQYF. Written as DNA, the CDR3 is TGTGCCAGCAAACTAGCGGGGGGAGCCAAAAACATTCAGTACTTC. The variable domain in full, with the rest retrieved from reference TRBV7-2 and TRBJ2-4, is GAGVSQSPSNKVTEKGKDVELRCDPISGHTALYWYRQSLGQGLEFLIYFQGNSAPDKSGLPSDRFSAERTGGSVSTLTIQRTQQEDSAVYLCASKLAGGAKNIQYFGAGTRLSVL.

The V call is TRBV28, the J call TRBJ2-3; 7 nucleotides align to TRBD2. In germline, CDR1 is MDHEN, CDR2 SYDVKM. CDR3 length equals 14 residues. V gave up 6 bases and J gave up 4 bases; unmatched junction bases: 7. DNA for the CDR3: TGTGCCAGCAGCCCGGGAGGAAGCGCAGATACGCAGTATTTT. Translation gives CASSPGGSADTQYF.

The chain links TRBV28 to TRBJ1-1; 9 bases are a match to TRBD1. CDR3 length: 15 residues. V shed 4 bases, J shed 4 bases, and the junction held 7 bases outside the gene matches. Germline V gene sequence: CDR1 MDHEN, CDR2 SYDVKM. This CDR3 reads CASSSHGQGTTEAFF. In nucleotides, the CDR3 is TGTGCCAGCAGTTCCCATGGACAGGGGACCACTGAAGCTTTCTTT.

This clone was counted a few times. CDR3 residues: CASSYGGKKLFF. As DNA, the CDR3 is TGTGCCAGCAGTTACGGGGGGAAAAAACTGTTTTTT. The chain joins TRBV6-6 to TRBJ1-4, with a possible D match to TRBD1 (5 bases). This CDR3 is built from 12 residues. Germline CDR1 is MNHNY and CDR2 is SVGAGI (reference sequence). The V end lost 2 bases, the J end lost 9 bases, and 7 bases lay between the germline ends.

V gene TRBV7-9 combines with J gene TRBJ2-7, with 12 bases aligning to TRBD2. CDR3 length: 14 amino acids. CDR1 and CDR2 from the germline V gene are SEHNR and FQNEAQ (reference sequence). Losses at the gene ends were 6 bases for V and 6 bases for J; bases not matched to a gene: 6. DNA for the CDR3: TGTGCCAGCAGACCTACTAGCGGGGGGCGCGAGCAGTACTTC. Translation gives CASRPTSGGREQYF.

J is TRBJ2-1 and V is TRBV19, with 8 bases identical to TRBD2. The CDR3 runs to 14 residues. V dropped 1 base and J dropped 4; count of bases not matched to a gene: 0. The V gene's germline CDR1 is LNHDA and CDR2 SQIVND (reference sequence). CDR3 sequence reads: CASSIVAGYNEQFF. DNA for the CDR3: TGTGCCAGTAGTATAGTAGCGGGGTACAATGAGCAGTTCTTC.